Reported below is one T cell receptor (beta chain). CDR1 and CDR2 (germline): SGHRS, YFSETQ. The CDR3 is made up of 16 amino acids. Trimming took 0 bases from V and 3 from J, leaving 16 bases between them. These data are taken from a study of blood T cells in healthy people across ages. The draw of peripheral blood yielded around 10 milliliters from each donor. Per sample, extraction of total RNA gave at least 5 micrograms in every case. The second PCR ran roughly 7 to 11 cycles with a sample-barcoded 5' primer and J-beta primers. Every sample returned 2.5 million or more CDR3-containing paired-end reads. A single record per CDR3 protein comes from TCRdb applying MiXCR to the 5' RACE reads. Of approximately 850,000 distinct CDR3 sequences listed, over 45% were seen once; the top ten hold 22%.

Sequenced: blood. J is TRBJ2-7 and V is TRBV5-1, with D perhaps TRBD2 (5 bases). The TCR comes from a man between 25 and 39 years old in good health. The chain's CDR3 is CASSLGYGLSDYEQYF. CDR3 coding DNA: TGCGCCAGCAGCTTGGGCTACGGACTCAGTGACTACGAGCAGTACTTC.